A single TCR beta chain is shown here with its context. Its specificity is unknown. Profiled with immunoSEQ multiplex PCR; TCRdb holds only in-frame clones, not every one. The sample yields about 82,000 clones, 85% to 90% seen once. In germline, CDR1 is SGHNT, CDR2 YYREEE (reference sequence). With V trimmed by 4 bases and J by 3 bases, 4 bases remained unmatched. The CDR3 is made up of 14 amino acids. The entry originates in a study of identifying expanded T cells in peripheral blood. Whole-study findings and limits: Over two and four weeks, about 15 and 19 clones changed, versus approximately 1.2 between replicates. Clone count variance between roughly 2-week samples rose with total template count.

During the collection period, no donor immune events like infections were recorded. Sequenced material: blood. The V gene is TRBV5-4, the J gene TRBJ2-3; 8 nucleotides agree with TRBD1. The source of this sequence is a person aged 18 to 75 in good health. The CDR3 region has the DNA TGTGCCAGCAGCCTGACAGGGGCTACAGATACGCAGTATTTT. Its translation is CASSLTGATDTQYF.